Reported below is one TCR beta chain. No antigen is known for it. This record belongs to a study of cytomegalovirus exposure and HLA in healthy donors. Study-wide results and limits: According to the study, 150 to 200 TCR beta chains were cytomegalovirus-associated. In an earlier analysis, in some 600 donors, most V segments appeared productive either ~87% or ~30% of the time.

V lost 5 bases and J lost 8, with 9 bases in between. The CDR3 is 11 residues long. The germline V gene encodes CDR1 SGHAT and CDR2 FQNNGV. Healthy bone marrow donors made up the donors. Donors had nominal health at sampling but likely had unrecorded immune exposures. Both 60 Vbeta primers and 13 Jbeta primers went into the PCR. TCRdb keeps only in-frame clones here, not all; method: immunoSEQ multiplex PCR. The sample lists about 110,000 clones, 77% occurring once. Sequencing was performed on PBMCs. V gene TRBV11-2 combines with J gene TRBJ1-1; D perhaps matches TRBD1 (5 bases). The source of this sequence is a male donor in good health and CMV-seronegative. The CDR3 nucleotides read TGTGCCAGCAGCACAAGACAGGAAGCTTTCTTT. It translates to CASSTRQEAFF.